The rows below give T cell receptor beta chains drawn from one sample of a study of blood T cell repertoires in COVID-19. Here immunoSEQ multiplex PCR was the method, and the copy in TCRdb shows in-frame clones only, minus some. This table has over 250,000 clones, 80% to 90% appearing once. What was sequenced was peripheral blood. The source of these receptors is a woman aged 70-85 years with acute or convalescent COVID-19. The CDR3 runs from the conserved cysteine through the conserved F or W. D genes are given only for firm matches. Size values are once, few and many counts, or a class for expanded clones, and some rows have none.

j_call | clone_size | d_call | v_call | cdr3_nt | cdr3_aa
TRBJ1-1 | NA | NA | TRBV6-4 | TGTGCCAGCAGTGCCAGCGGGGGGGCAAGCACTGAAGCTTTCTTT | CASSASGGASTEAFF
TRBJ1-4 | few | NA | TRBV5-6 | TGTGCCAGCAGCTTGTGGGGGGCAACTAATGAAAAACTGTTTTTT | CASSLWGATNEKLFF
TRBJ2-3 | few | NA | TRBV11-2 | TGTGCCAGCAGCTTAACAGGCACAGATACGCAGTATTTT | CASSLTGTDTQYF
TRBJ1-1 | NA | TRBD1 | TRBV15 | TGTGCCACCAGCAGGCCCGGACAGGGGATTGAAGCTTTCTTT | CATSRPGQGIEAFF
TRBJ1-6 | NA | NA | TRBV11-2 | TGTGCCAGCAGCTTACTCCTTACAGGGATTAATTCACCCCTCCACTTT | CASSLLLTGINSPLHF
TRBJ2-7 | NA | NA | TRBV21-1 | TGTGCCAGCAGCAAAGTTTGGGGGACATATTACGAGCAGTACTTC | CASSKVWGTYYEQYF
TRBJ2-7 | NA | TRBD2 | TRBV11-1 | TGTGCCAGCAGCCGGCGGCTAGCGGGCAGCTACGAGCAGTACTTC | CASSRRLAGSYEQYF
TRBJ2-2 | NA | NA | TRBV18 | TGTGCCAGCTCACTGCCAGGGTCTGCCGGGGAGCTGTTTTTT | CASSLPGSAGELFF
TRBJ2-1 | NA | TRBD2 | TRBV7-9 | TGTGCCAGCAGCTTAAGGTCCAGCGGGGGGACTGAGCAGTTCTTC | CASSLRSSGGTEQFF
TRBJ2-1 | NA | NA | TRBV5-1 | TGCGCCAGCAGCTTGGGTGCAGCGGGCGACAATGAGCAGTTCTTC | CASSLGAAGDNEQFF
TRBJ1-3 | NA | NA | TRBV18 | TGTGCCAGCTCACCCTCTGGGGGGTACGGAAACACCATATATTTT | CASSPSGGYGNTIYF
TRBJ1-6 | NA | NA | TRBV6-5 | TGTGCCAGCCGCCAGGGAACAGGGAGTAATTCACCCCTCCACTTT | CASRQGTGSNSPLHF
TRBJ1-2 | NA | NA | TRBV11-2 | TGTGCCAGCAGCACCACATCCGGGACATGGTTTGTCTACACCTTC | CASSTTSGTWFVYTF
TRBJ2-1 | few | TRBD2 | TRBV25-1 | TGTGCCAGCATCGGTAGCGGGGGGGCTTTTTCTGGCAATGAGCAGTTCTTC | CASIGSGGAFSGNEQFF
TRBJ2-5 | NA | TRBD2 | TRBV19 | TGTGCCAGTACCCCAACTAGCGGGGTGGGGCAAGAGACCCAGTACTTC | CASTPTSGVGQETQYF
TRBJ2-2 | NA | NA | TRBV2 | TGTGCCAGCTCACGGAGAGAAACCGGGGAGCTGTTTTTT | CASSRRETGELFF
TRBJ2-7 | once | TRBD2 | TRBV19 | TGTGCCAGTAGTATGTCGAGCGGGGGACTCTACGAGCAGTACTTC | CASSMSSGGLYEQYF
TRBJ1-2 | NA | NA | TRBV6-5 | TGTGCCGGCACAGGAAACCTTAACTATGGCTACACCTTC | CAGTGNLNYGYTF
TRBJ1-3 | NA | TRBD1 | TRBV5-1 | TGCGCCAGCAGCTTTACTCCGGGACAGGGTGGAGGCACCATATATTTT | CASSFTPGQGGGTIYF
TRBJ1-3 | NA | TRBD1 | TRBV9 | TGTGCCAGCAGCGTTACACAGGGGCTCGGAAACACCATATATTTT | CASSVTQGLGNTIYF
TRBJ1-1 | NA | TRBD1 | TRBV7-2 | TGTGCCAGCAGCTTATTTCGGCAGGGGGCTGGTGCTTTCTTT | CASSLFRQGAGAFF
TRBJ1-5 | NA | NA | TRBV4-1 | TGCGCCAGCAGCCAAGGGAGACGCAATCAGCCCCAGCATTTT | CASSQGRRNQPQHF
TRBJ2-2 | NA | NA | TRBV9 | TGTGCCAGCAGCGTACGGTCGACTAGAAACACCGGGGAGCTGTTTTTT | CASSVRSTRNTGELFF
TRBJ2-7 | NA | TRBD2 | TRBV27 | TGTGCCAGGCTTTCGGGGGGACCGCGACCTTCCTACGAGCAGTACTTC | CARLSGGPRPSYEQYF
TRBJ2-5 | NA | NA | TRBV6-1 | TGTGCCAGCAGTGAACGGTCATTACAAGAGACCCAGTACTTC | CASSERSLQETQYF
TRBJ2-1 | NA | NA | TRBV5-1 | TGCGCCAGCAGCCCCGCCGCTCCTACAGGTGAGCAGTTCTTC | CASSPAAPTGEQFF
TRBJ2-1 | NA | TRBD1 | TRBV5-6 | TGTGCCAGCAGCTTCGGGACAGGGGGCGTGAATGAGCAGTTCTTC | CASSFGTGGVNEQFF
TRBJ1-2 | NA | NA | TRBV5-4 | TGTGCCAGCAGCTTGAGTGGGGGGGATATCTACACCTTC | CASSLSGGDIYTF
TRBJ1-1 | NA | NA | TRBV18 | TGTGCCAGCTCACCGGTTTTAGACAGACCAGCTTTCTTT | CASSPVLDRPAFF
TRBJ1-4 | NA | NA | TRBV6-5 | TGTGCCACCGCCCAAAGAGGATTGGAAGAAAAACTGTTTTTT | CATAQRGLEEKLFF
TRBJ2-3 | NA | TRBD2 | TRBV13 | TGTGCCAGCAGCTTCCAGCGGGGGGATACGCAGTATTTT | CASSFQRGDTQYF
TRBJ1-2 | NA | NA | TRBV30 | TGTGCCTGGAGGCGGTTAGCCTATGGCTACACCTTC | CAWRRLAYGYTF
TRBJ2-7 | NA | NA | TRBV24-1 | TGTGCCACCAGTGACGCGACAGCCGCTTCCTACGAGCAGTACTTC | CATSDATAASYEQYF
TRBJ2-3 | NA | NA | TRBV29-1 | TGCAGCGTTCGAGTTGGAGATACGCAGTATTTT | CSVRVGDTQYF
TRBJ2-7 | NA | TRBD2 | TRBV19 | TGTGCCAGTAGTATTGGGGGGACTAGCGGAGACGAGCAGTACTTC | CASSIGGTSGDEQYF
TRBJ1-6 | NA | NA | TRBV2 | TGTGCCAGCAGTGAGGGACTCTCAAGGGATTCACCCCTCCACTTT | CASSEGLSRDSPLHF
TRBJ1-2 | few | NA | TRBV2 | TGTGCCAGCAGCCAATTGGACAGCCAAATCTATGGCTACACCTTC | CASSQLDSQIYGYTF
TRBJ1-5 | NA | NA | TRBV19 | TGTGCCAGTAGTAGCGTAAGCAATCAGCCCCAGCATTTT | CASSSVSNQPQHF
TRBJ1-4 | NA | NA | TRBV7-2 | TGTGCCAGCAGCTCCCGCATCCGCGCGCGTAATGAAAAACTGTTTTTT | CASSSRIRARNEKLFF
TRBJ2-1 | NA | TRBD2 | TRBV5-5 | TGTGCCAGTACCTTCGGGGGGGCCTACAATGAGCAGTTCTTC | CASTFGGAYNEQFF
TRBJ2-1 | NA | TRBD1 | TRBV7-2 | TGTGCCAGCAGCTCCCAAGGGGGCCTGGTTAGGCAGTTCTTC | CASSSQGGLVRQFF
TRBJ1-4 | NA | NA | TRBV27 | TGTGCCAGCGCCATTGGGGGCTTTAATGAAAAACTGTTTTTT | CASAIGGFNEKLFF
TRBJ2-2 | NA | TRBD2 | TRBV5-1 | TGCGCCAGCAGCTTGGGGGGACTAGGGGCCACCGGGGAGCTGTTTTTT | CASSLGGLGATGELFF
TRBJ2-5 | NA | NA | TRBV5-1 | TGCGCCAGCAGCTTGCAGGGTGAGACCCAGTACTTC | CASSLQGETQYF
TRBJ2-5 | NA | NA | TRBV12-3/TRBV12-4 | TGTGCCAGCAGTTTCGCAGGAAAAGAGACCCAGTACTTC | CASSFAGKETQYF
TRBJ2-4 | NA | NA | TRBV27 | TGTGCCAGCAGATTCAGGGGCCGAGGGCTATCCAAAAACATTCAGTACTTC | CASRFRGRGLSKNIQYF
TRBJ2-1 | NA | TRBD2 | TRBV2 | TGTGCCAGCAGGCCGGGACTAGTCTACAATGAGCAGTTCTTC | CASRPGLVYNEQFF
TRBJ2-3 | NA | TRBD2 | TRBV7-2 | TGTGCCAGCAGCTCCCGGACTAGCGGGGGGGGGCAGTATTTT | CASSSRTSGGGQYF
TRBJ2-3 | NA | NA | TRBV5-1 | TGCGCCAGCAGCCAGGGGCTACGGGGTGATAGAGATACGCAGTATTTT | CASSQGLRGDRDTQYF
TRBJ2-3 | NA | NA | TRBV7-9 | TGTGCCAGCAGCTTGACTAGAGGCCCAGATACGCAGTATTTT | CASSLTRGPDTQYF
TRBJ1-1 | NA | NA | TRBV6-5 | TGTGCCACCGATTATAGGGGGGGAATCAGGACTGAAGCTTTCTTT | CATDYRGGIRTEAFF
TRBJ2-7 | NA | TRBD1 | TRBV27 | TGTGCCAGCAGTCCCTACGGGGACAGGGGTACCTACGAGCAGTACTTC | CASSPYGDRGTYEQYF
TRBJ1-4 | NA | NA | TRBV5-5 | TGTGCCAGCAGCCGCGGACAGTTGGAAAAACTGTTTTTT | CASSRGQLEKLFF
TRBJ1-1 | NA | NA | TRBV2 | TGTGCCAGCAGTGAAGGGGCGAACCCTCGCGCTTTCTTT | CASSEGANPRAFF
TRBJ1-4 | NA | TRBD1 | TRBV9 | TGTGCCAGCAGCGTTAGACAGGGAAATGAAAAACTGTTTTTT | CASSVRQGNEKLFF
TRBJ2-1 | NA | TRBD2 | TRBV27 | TGTGCCAGCAGCCGAGGACTAGCGGGGGTGCTGAGCTCCTACAATGAGCAGTTCTTC | CASSRGLAGVLSSYNEQFF
TRBJ2-1 | NA | NA | TRBV5-1 | TGCGCCAGCAGCCCCCGGAGCTCCAGCTCCTACAATGAGCAGTTCTTC | CASSPRSSSSYNEQFF
TRBJ1-3 | NA | NA | TRBV9 | TGTGCCAGCAGCGTAGCTCAGGGGAACACCATATATTTT | CASSVAQGNTIYF
TRBJ1-1 | NA | NA | TRBV4-1 | TGCGCCAGCAGCCAAGCCGGGTTCGGCCCGCAGGGTAGGACTGAAGCTTTCTTT | CASSQAGFGPQGRTEAFF
TRBJ2-7 | NA | TRBD1 | TRBV11-2 | TGTGCCAGCAGCACCCGGACAGGGCGGGTCGACGAGCAGTACTTC | CASSTRTGRVDEQYF